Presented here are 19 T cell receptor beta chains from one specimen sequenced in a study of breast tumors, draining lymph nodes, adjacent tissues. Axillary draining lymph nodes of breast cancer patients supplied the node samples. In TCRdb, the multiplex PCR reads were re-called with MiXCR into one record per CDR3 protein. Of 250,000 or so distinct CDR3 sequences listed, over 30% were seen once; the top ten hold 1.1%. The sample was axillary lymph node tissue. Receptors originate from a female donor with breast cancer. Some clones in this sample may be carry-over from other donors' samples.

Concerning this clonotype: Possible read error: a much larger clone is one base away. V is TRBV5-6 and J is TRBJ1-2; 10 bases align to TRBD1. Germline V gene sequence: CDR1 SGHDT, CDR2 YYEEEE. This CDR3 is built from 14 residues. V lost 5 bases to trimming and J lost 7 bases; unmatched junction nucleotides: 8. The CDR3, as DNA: TGTGCCAGCAGTTGGGGGACAGGGGACCTTGGCTACACCTTC. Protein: CASSWGTGDLGYTF.

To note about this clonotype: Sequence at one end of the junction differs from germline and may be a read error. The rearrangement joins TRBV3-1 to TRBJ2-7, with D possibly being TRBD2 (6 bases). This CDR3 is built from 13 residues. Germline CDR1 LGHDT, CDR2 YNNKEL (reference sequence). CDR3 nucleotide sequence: TGTGCCAGCAGCCAAGCGGGACTTTACGAGCGGTACTTC. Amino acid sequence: CASSQAGLYERYF.

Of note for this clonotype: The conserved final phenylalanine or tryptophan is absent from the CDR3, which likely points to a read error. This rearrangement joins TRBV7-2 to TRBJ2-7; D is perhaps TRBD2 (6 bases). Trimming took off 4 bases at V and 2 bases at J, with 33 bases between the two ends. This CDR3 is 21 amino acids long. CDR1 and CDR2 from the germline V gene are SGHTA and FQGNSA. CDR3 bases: TGTGCCAGCAGCTCCCCGCTCATACGACCGAAACAGGCCGGGGGTACCTACGAGCAGTACCTC. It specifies CASSSPLIRPKQAGGTYEQYL.

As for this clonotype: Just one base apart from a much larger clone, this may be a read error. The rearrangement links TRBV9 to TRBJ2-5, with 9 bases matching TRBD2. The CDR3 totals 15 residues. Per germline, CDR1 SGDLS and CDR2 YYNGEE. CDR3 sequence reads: CASSVVGLATETPYF. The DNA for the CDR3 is TGTGCCAGCAGCGTAGTGGGACTAGCAACCGAGACCCCGTACTTC.

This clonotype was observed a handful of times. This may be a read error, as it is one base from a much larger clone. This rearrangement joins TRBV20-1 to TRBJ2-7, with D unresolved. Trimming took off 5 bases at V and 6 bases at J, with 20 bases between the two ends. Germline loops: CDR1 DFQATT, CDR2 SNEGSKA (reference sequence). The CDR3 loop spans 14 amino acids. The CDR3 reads CSAYEVGYSSEQYF. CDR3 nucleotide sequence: TGCAGTGCTTATGAGGTCGGGTACAGCTCCGAGCAGTACTTC.

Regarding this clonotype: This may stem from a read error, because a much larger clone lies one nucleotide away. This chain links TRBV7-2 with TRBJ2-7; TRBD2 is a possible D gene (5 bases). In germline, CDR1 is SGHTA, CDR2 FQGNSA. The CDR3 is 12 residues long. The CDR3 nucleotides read TGTGCCAGCAGCTTCGACTACTACGGGCAGTACTTC. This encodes CASSFDYYGQYF.

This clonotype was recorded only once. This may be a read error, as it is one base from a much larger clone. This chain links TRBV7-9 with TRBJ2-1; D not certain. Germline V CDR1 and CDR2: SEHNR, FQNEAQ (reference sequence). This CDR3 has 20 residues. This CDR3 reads CASSVVELNLWPNSYNEQSF. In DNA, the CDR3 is TGTGCCAGCAGCGTGGTTGAGTTGAATTTATGGCCCAACTCCTACAATGAGCAGTCCTTC. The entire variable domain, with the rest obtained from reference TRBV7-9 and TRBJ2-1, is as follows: DTGVSQNPRHKITKRGQNVTFRCDPISEHNRLYWYRQTLGQGPEFLTYFQNEAQLEKSRLLSDRFSAERPKGSFSTLEIQRTEQGDSAMYLCASSVVELNLWPNSYNEQSFGPGTRLTVL.

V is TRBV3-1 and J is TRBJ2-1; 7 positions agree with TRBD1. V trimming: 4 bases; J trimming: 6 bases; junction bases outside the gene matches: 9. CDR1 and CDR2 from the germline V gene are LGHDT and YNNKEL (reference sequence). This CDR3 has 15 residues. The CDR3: CASSRGDRATNEQFF. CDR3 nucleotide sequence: TGTGCCAGCAGCCGGGGAGACAGGGCCACCAATGAGCAGTTCTTC.

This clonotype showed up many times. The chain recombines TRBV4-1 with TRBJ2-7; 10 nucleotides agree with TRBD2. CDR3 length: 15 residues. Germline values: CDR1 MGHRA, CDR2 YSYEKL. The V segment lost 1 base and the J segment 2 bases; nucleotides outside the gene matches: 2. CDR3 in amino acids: CASSQAGTSAYEQYF. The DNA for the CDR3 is TGCGCCAGCAGCCAAGCCGGGACTAGCGCCTACGAGCAGTACTTC.

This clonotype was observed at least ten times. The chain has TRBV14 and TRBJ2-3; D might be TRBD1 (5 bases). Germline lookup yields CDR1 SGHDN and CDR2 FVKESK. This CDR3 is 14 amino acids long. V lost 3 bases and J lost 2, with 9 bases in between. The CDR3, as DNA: TGTGCCAGCAGCCAGGGGCTGAACACAGATACGCAGTATTTT. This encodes CASSQGLNTDTQYF.

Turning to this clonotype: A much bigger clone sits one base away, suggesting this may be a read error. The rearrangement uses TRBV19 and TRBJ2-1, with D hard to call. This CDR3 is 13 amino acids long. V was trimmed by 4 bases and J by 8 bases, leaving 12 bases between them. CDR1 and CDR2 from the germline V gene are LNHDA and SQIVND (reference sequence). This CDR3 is CASSTQTYDEQFF. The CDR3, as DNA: TGTGCCAGTAGTACACAAACTTACGATGAGCAGTTCTTC.

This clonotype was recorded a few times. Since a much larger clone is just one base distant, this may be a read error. The CDR3 here is CASSTRPLAGGEQFF. The CDR3 DNA reads as TGTGCCAGCAGCACCAGACCACTAGCGGGAGGGGAGCAGTTCTTC. The chain carries TRBV9 and TRBJ2-1; TRBD2 agrees at 13 bases. The germline gives CDR1 SGDLS, CDR2 YYNGEE. Trimming took 4 bases from V and 10 from J; bases not matched to a gene: 8. This CDR3 spans 15 amino acids.

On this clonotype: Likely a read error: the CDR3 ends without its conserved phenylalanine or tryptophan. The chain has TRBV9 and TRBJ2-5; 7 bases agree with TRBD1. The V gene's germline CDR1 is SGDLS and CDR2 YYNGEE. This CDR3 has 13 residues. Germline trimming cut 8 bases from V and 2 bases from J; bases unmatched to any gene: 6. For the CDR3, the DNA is TGTGCCAGTCCCACAGGGGTTCAAGAGACCCAGTACTCC. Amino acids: CASPTGVQETQYS.

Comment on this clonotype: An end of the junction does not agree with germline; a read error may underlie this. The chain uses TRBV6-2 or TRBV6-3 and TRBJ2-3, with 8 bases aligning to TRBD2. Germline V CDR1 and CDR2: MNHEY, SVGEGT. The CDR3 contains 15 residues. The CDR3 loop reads CAGSYTSGSTDTQYF. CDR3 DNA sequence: TGTGCCGGCAGTTACACTAGCGGCAGCACAGATACGCAGTATTTT.

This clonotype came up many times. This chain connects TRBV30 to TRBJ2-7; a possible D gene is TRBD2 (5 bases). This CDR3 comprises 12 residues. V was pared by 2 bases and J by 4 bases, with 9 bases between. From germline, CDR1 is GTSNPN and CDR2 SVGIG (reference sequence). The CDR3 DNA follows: TGTGCCTGGAGTACCCGCGGGTACGAGCAGTACTTC. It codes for CAWSTRGYEQYF.

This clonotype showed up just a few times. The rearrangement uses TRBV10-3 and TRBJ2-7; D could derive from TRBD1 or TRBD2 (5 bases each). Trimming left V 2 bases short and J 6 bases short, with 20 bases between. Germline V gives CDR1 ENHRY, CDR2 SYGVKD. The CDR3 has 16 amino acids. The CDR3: CAISEPYQGTKGEQYF. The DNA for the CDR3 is TGTGCCATCAGTGAGCCTTACCAAGGGACCAAAGGCGAGCAGTACTTC.

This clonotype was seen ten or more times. The CDR3 region is CATSRGGSGYTDTQYF. The CDR3 DNA sequence: TGTGCCACCAGCAGAGGGGGTAGCGGATACACAGATACGCAGTATTTT. This chain links TRBV15 with TRBJ2-3; D is possibly TRBD2 (6 bases). V was cut by 1 base and J by 2 bases, with 13 bases left in between. Per the germline V gene, CDR1 is LNHNV and CDR2 is YYDKDF (reference sequence). The CDR3 totals 16 residues.

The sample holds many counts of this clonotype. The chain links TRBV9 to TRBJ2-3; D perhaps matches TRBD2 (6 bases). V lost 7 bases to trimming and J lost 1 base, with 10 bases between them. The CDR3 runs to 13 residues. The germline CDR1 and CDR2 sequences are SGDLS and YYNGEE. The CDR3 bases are TGTGCCAGCCGGGGCGGGGGCACAGATACGCAGTATTTT. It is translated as CASRGGGTDTQYF.

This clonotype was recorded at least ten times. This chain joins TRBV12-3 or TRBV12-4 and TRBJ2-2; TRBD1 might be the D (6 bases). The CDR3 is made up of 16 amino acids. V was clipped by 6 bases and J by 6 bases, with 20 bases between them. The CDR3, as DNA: TGTGCCAGCAGCGCTTCACGAGGGGGTAGGGCCGGGGAGCTGTTTTTT. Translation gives CASSASRGGRAGELFF.